The next 5 T cell receptor beta chains were all read from a single sample in a study of neurological immune-mediated disorders. TCRdb processed the 5' RACE reads anew with MiXCR; each CDR3 protein has one entry. This sample carries fewer than 85,000 distinct CDR3 sequences, about 5.1% of them seen once, and the ten largest clones take 2% to 2.5%. Sequenced sample: PBMCs. These receptors were obtained from an older woman with multiple sclerosis.

This clonotype was counted at least ten times. The chain employs TRBV20-1 and TRBJ1-5; the D is unclear. With 0 bases removed from V and 2 bases from J, the gap between germline ends came to 11 bases. The CDR3 extends over 15 amino acids. The germline V gene encodes CDR1 DFQATT and CDR2 SNEGSKA (reference sequence). CDR3 sequence reads: CSAREGTWGNQPQHF. The CDR3 region has the DNA TGCAGTGCTAGAGAGGGCACCTGGGGCAATCAGCCCCAGCATTTT.

This clonotype was detected many times. The chain has TRBV5-1 and TRBJ2-1, with 9 bases fitting TRBD1. The V gene's germline CDR1 is SGHRS and CDR2 YFSETQ. V was clipped by 5 bases and J by 4 bases; unmatched bases: 4. The CDR3 spans 14 residues. CDR3 nucleotides: TGCGCCAGCAGAGGACAGGGGACATACAATGAGCAGTTCTTC. Translating it yields CASRGQGTYNEQFF.

This clonotype was found many times. In nucleotides, the CDR3 is TGCGCCAGCAGCTTGATAGGGAGCCCCTACGAGCAGTACTTC. This gives the protein CASSLIGSPYEQYF. J is TRBJ2-7 and V is TRBV5-1; possibly TRBD2 for D (5 bases). This CDR3 has 14 residues. CDR1 and CDR2 (germline): SGHRS, YFSETQ. The germline V and J ends were trimmed by 1 base and 2 bases, with 10 bases remaining between them.

This clonotype was counted ten times or more. The genes are TRBV5-1 and TRBJ1-1; 7 positions match TRBD1. Germline V gene lookup returns CDR1 SGHRS and CDR2 YFSETQ. V shed 4 bases and J 1 base; nucleotides not matched to a gene: 7. The CDR3 has 15 amino acids. CDR3 loop: CASSPQGTGNTEAFF. Written as DNA, the CDR3 is TGCGCCAGCAGCCCACAGGGGACTGGGAACACTGAAGCTTTCTTT.

The gene calls are TRBV15 and TRBJ2-2; 7 bases align to TRBD2. The CDR3 runs to 18 residues. Losses at the gene ends were 0 bases for V and 7 bases for J; bases not matched to a gene: 14. Germline V gene data show CDR1 as LNHNV and CDR2 as YYDKDF (reference sequence). CDR3 residues: CATSRDSARAGANGELFF. As DNA, the CDR3 is TGTGCCACCAGCAGAGATAGCGCGCGGGCGGGAGCCAACGGGGAGCTGTTTTTT.